This entry lists 26 T cell receptor beta chains sequenced from one sample in a study of T cells in Graves' hyperthyroidism and ophthalmopathy. Researchers amplified the TCR beta CDR3 regions from RNA transcripts. During a first-round RT-PCR of the TCR CDR3, the HTBI primer set was used. TCRdb re-derived calls from the multiplex PCR reads in MiXCR, one entry per CDR3 protein. The table records about 500,000 distinct CDR3 sequences, around 16% of them present only once. Material: blood. These receptors all stem from a woman between 25 and 40 years old with Graves' ophthalmopathy.

The chain recombines TRBV19 with TRBJ1-1; 10 positions agree with TRBD1. The CDR3 loop spans 13 amino acids. J gave up 11 bases and V 7 bases, and 10 bases lay outside the gene matches. Germline V lookup: CDR1 LNHDA, CDR2 SQIVND (reference sequence). The CDR3: CASTLAGQGNAFF. The CDR3, as DNA: TGTGCCAGTACCCTAGCGGGACAGGGGAACGCTTTCTTT.

In DNA, the CDR3 is TGCGCCAGCAGCCAAGAAACTTCCCTCAGTTCTGAGCAGTTCTTC. This encodes CASSQETSLSSEQFF. The chain links TRBV4-3 to TRBJ2-1; no reliable D call. This CDR3 comprises 15 residues. The V end was cut by 0 bases, the J end by 9 bases, with 15 bases between. Germline CDR1 LGHNA, CDR2 YSLEER.

Only a few counts were recorded for this clonotype. Being one base from a much bigger clone, this may be a read error. The rearrangement joins TRBV7-9 to TRBJ2-7; D perhaps matches TRBD2 (5 bases). Germline CDR1 SEHNR, CDR2 FQNEAQ (reference sequence). This CDR3 region has 16 residues. In nucleotides, the CDR3 is TGCGCCAGCAGCTTGGCCTCGGAGGCGTACGGTGACGAGCAGTACTTC. Its protein product is CASSLASEAYGDEQYF. Together with reference TRBV7-9 and TRBJ2-7, the CDR3 gives the full variable domain: DTGVSQNPRHKITKRGQNVTFRCDPISEHNRLYWYRQTLGQGPEFLTYFQNEAQLEKSRLLSDRFSAERPKGSFSTLEIQRTEQGDSAMYLCASSLASEAYGDEQYFGPGTRLTVT.

The DNA for the CDR3 is TGTGCCTGGAGTCCCAGGGGTTGGCAGCCCCAGCATTTT. As protein: CAWSPRGWQPQHF. The chain recombines TRBV30 with TRBJ1-5; perhaps TRBD1 as D (6 bases). The CDR3 spans 13 residues. The V end was cut by 2 bases, the J end by 7 bases, with 12 bases between. Per germline, CDR1 GTSNPN and CDR2 SVGIG (reference sequence).

This clonotype was detected many times. The genes are TRBV6-6 and TRBJ2-7, with 8 bases fitting TRBD2. This CDR3 comprises 15 residues. With 0 bases clipped from V and 5 bases from J, the junction kept 6 bases outside the gene matches. CDR1 is MNHNY, CDR2 SVGAGI, per germline (reference sequence). CDR3 sequence: CASSYSTSALHEQYF. As DNA, the CDR3 is TGTGCCAGCAGTTACTCGACTAGCGCCCTCCACGAGCAGTACTTC.

About this clonotype itself: This may be a read error, as it is one base from a much larger clone. The chain has TRBV5-1 and TRBJ2-2, with D possibly being TRBD2 (6 bases). Germline V gene sequence: CDR1 SGHRS, CDR2 YFSETQ. This CDR3 comprises 15 residues. The CDR3 loop reads CASSLDPVGAGGLFF. CDR3 coding DNA: TGCGCCAGCAGCTTGGATCCGGTAGGGGCCGGGGGGCTGTTTTTT. The full variable domain, in which reference TRBV5-1 and TRBJ2-2 provide the parts outside the CDR3, is KAGVTQTPRYLIKTRGQQVTLSCSPISGHRSVSWYQQTPGQGLQFLFEYFSETQRNKGNFPGRFSGRQFSNSRSEMNVSTLELGDSALYLCASSLDPVGAGGLFFGEGSRLTVL.

This chain joins TRBV28 and TRBJ1-4, with no clear D. This CDR3 region has 14 residues. Trimming took 3 bases from V and 7 from J, leaving 12 bases between them. Germline V gives CDR1 MDHEN, CDR2 SYDVKM. The CDR3 coding sequence is TGTGCCAGCAGTTTCGGGTTGGTTTCTGAAAAACTGTTTTTT. This encodes CASSFGLVSEKLFF.

This clonotype was counted between two and nine times. J is TRBJ2-5 and V is TRBV27; 14 bases are shared with TRBD2. Unmatched junction bases numbered 6, after V lost 5 bases and J lost 4 bases. Germline V gives CDR1 MNHEY, CDR2 SMNVEV (reference sequence). The CDR3 totals 16 residues. DNA of the CDR3: TGTGCCAGCAGTCCCACGACTAGCGGGAGGGGAGAGACCCAGTACTTC. It encodes CASSPTTSGRGETQYF.

CDR3 sequence reads: CSARGLFETTDNEQFF. The CDR3 DNA sequence: TGCAGTGCTAGGGGGCTTTTTGAAACCACGGACAATGAGCAGTTCTTC. The genes are TRBV20-1 and TRBJ2-1; tentative D call: TRBD1 (5 bases). The CDR3 extends over 16 amino acids. The V gene lost 3 bases and the J gene lost 5 bases, with 20 bases spanning the gap. CDR1 is DFQATT and CDR2 is SNEGSKA in the germline V gene (reference sequence).

This clonotype came up many times. The rearrangement joins TRBV7-2 to TRBJ2-1; D is unclear. The ends were cut back, 3 bases at V and 1 base at J, with 7 bases in the middle. Germline V gene sequence: CDR1 SGHTA, CDR2 FQGNSA. This CDR3 is 14 amino acids long. The CDR3 DNA follows: TGTGCCAGCAGCTTGACCTCTTCCTACAATGAGCAGTTCTTC. Translating it yields CASSLTSSYNEQFF. Together with reference TRBV7-2 and TRBJ2-1, the CDR3 gives the full variable domain: GAGVSQSPSNKVTEKGKDVELRCDPISGHTALYWYRQSLGQGLEFLIYFQGNSAPDKSGLPSDRFSAERTGGSVSTLTIQRTQQEDSAVYLCASSLTSSYNEQFFGPGTRLTVL.

Many counts were recorded for this clonotype. The CDR3 loop is CASSVGDTEAFF. CDR3 nucleotides: TGTGCCAGCAGCGTAGGGGACACTGAAGCTTTCTTT. The chain links TRBV9 to TRBJ1-1; D remains unclear. V was shortened by 0 bases and J by 3 bases, with 3 bases between the two germline ends. CDR3 length: 12 residues. The germline V gene has CDR1 SGDLS and CDR2 YYNGEE.

This clonotype was picked up a small number of times. The genes are TRBV7-3 and TRBJ2-1, with 7 positions matching TRBD2. The V gene end was trimmed by 6 bases and the J gene end by 10 bases; junction bases not matched to a gene: 12. The CDR3 consists of 14 residues. The germline V gene encodes CDR1 SGHTA and CDR2 FQGTGA. The CDR3 nucleotides are TGTGCCAGCAGTCTAGGGCGGGAGCATGGGGAGCAGTTCTTC. Translated, it gives CASSLGREHGEQFF.

This clonotype was seen ten or more times. The genes are TRBV7-2 and TRBJ2-1, with D tentatively TRBD2 (7 bases). V was cut by 1 base and J by 6 bases, with 19 bases left in between. This CDR3 has 17 residues. CDR1 is SGHTA and CDR2 is FQGNSA in the germline V gene. The CDR3 DNA reads TGTGCCAGCAGCTTAGGGGGAGGGGGGCGCACCCGCAATGAGCAGTTCTTC. Its translation is CASSLGGGGRTRNEQFF.

This clonotype has only a few counts. The chain couples TRBV25-1 to TRBJ2-5; D not certain. Germline CDR1 reads MGHDK; CDR2 reads SYGVNS. V lost 8 bases, J lost 3 bases, and 7 bases lay in between. CDR3 size: 11 residues. For the CDR3, the DNA is TGTGCCAGCGTATCAAAAGAGACCCAGTACTTC. This gives the protein CASVSKETQYF.

CDR3 in amino acids: CSAPRPGTGGYEQYF. As DNA, the CDR3 is TGCAGTGCGCCCCGCCCCGGGACGGGAGGGTACGAGCAGTACTTC. This chain links TRBV20-1 with TRBJ2-7; 8 nucleotides match TRBD2. The ends lost 6 bases at V and 4 bases at J; junction bases unmatched: 14. The CDR3 consists of 15 residues. CDR1 and CDR2 from the germline V gene are DFQATT and SNEGSKA (reference sequence).

The table lists this clonotype with a few counts. This chain uses TRBV20-1 with TRBJ1-5; 10 positions match TRBD1. The length of the CDR3 is 12 residues. CDR1 is DFQATT, CDR2 SNEGSKA, per germline (reference sequence). V gave up 6 bases and J gave up 9 bases; unmatched junction bases: 5. The CDR3, as DNA: TGCAGTGCCTGGGACAGGGGAGGGCCCCAGCATTTT. Its protein product is CSAWDRGGPQHF.

This clonotype has only a few counts. The chain employs TRBV7-2 and TRBJ2-5; 10 nucleotides line up with TRBD1. Trimming at V came to 3 bases and at J to 7 bases, leaving 5 bases not matched to a gene. The germline CDR1 and CDR2 sequences are SGHTA and FQGNSA. This CDR3 spans 14 amino acids. The CDR3 DNA reads as TGTGCCAGCAGCTTGGGGACAGGGGCGGCGACCCAGTACTTC. This gives the protein CASSLGTGAATQYF.

This clonotype was picked up many times. The chain couples TRBV7-2 to TRBJ1-5; D is unclear. Between the trimmed V and J ends, which lost 2 bases and 6 bases, there was a span of 8 bases. CDR3 length: 13 residues. The V gene's germline CDR1 is SGHTA and CDR2 FQGNSA. The CDR3 DNA is TGTGCCAGCAGCTTACAGTTCACTCAGCCCCAGCATTTT. Translated, it gives CASSLQFTQPQHF.

This clonotype occurred many times. The genes are TRBV20-1 and TRBJ2-7, with TRBD2 identical over 8 bases. The CDR3 extends over 15 amino acids. From germline, CDR1 is DFQATT and CDR2 SNEGSKA (reference sequence). Unmatched junction bases numbered 17, after V lost 6 bases and J lost 7 bases. The CDR3 reads CSAVGLAGSSFEQYF. The CDR3 DNA follows: TGCAGTGCCGTGGGGTTAGCGGGATCTTCATTTGAGCAGTACTTC.

This clonotype was seen many times. The V gene is TRBV3-1, the J gene TRBJ2-2, with D hard to call. The CDR3 runs 13 residues. Germline CDR1 and CDR2: LGHDT and YNNKEL (reference sequence). The ends were cut back, 5 bases at V and 6 bases at J, with 10 bases in the middle. CDR3: CASSSRLSGELFF. CDR3 sequence (DNA): TGTGCCAGCAGCTCTCGTTTGTCCGGGGAGCTGTTTTTT.

This clonotype was recorded at least ten times. This chain connects TRBV5-1 to TRBJ2-7, with D perhaps matching TRBD1 or TRBD2 (5 bases each). With 0 bases removed from V and 3 bases from J, the gap between germline ends came to 13 bases. The CDR3 covers 15 residues. Looked up from germline, CDR1 is SGHRS and CDR2 is YFSETQ. CDR3 nucleotides: TGCGCCAGCAGCTTGGTCTCTCCAGGGAGCTACGAGCAGTACTTC. Encoded protein: CASSLVSPGSYEQYF.

This clonotype showed up many times. V gene TRBV7-2 combines with J gene TRBJ2-1; TRBD2 agrees at 9 bases. The CDR3 is 16 amino acids. Germline values: CDR1 SGHTA, CDR2 FQGNSA. Germline trimming cut 1 base from V and 7 bases from J; bases unmatched to any gene: 8. The CDR3 DNA follows: TGTGCCAGCAGCTTAGACTGGGCGGGAGGGCGTAATGAGCAGTTCTTC. This translates into CASSLDWAGGRNEQFF.

This clonotype was recorded many times. V usage is TRBV20-1 and J usage is TRBJ2-7; possible D gene TRBD2, 6 bases. Trimming pared 5 bases from V and 4 bases from J, leaving 9 bases between. Germline V gene data show CDR1 as DFQATT and CDR2 as SNEGSKA (reference sequence). The CDR3 has 11 residues. In DNA form, the CDR3 reads TGCAGTGCTGCTAGCGCGTACGAGCAGTACTTC. Residues: CSAASAYEQYF.

This clonotype was counted a single time. One end of the junction fails to match germline, which may point to a read error. The rearrangement links TRBV11-3 to TRBJ2-1; 8 nucleotides align to TRBD2. The CDR3 runs to 17 residues. Germline CDR1 SGHNT, CDR2 YENEEA. In DNA, the CDR3 is TGTGCCAGCAGCTTAGATCGGGGAGCGGGAGACTACAGTGAGCAGTTCTTC. Protein product: CASSLDRGAGDYSEQFF.

This chain joins TRBV28 and TRBJ2-1; 11 bases match TRBD2. Unmatched junction bases numbered 8, after V lost 2 bases and J lost 5 bases. Germline assignment: CDR1 MDHEN and CDR2 SYDVKM. This CDR3 comprises 17 residues. CDR3 sequence (DNA): TGTGCCAGCAGTTTAAGGCCCTTAGCGGGAGGGAACAATGAGCAGTTCTTC. Translation gives CASSLRPLAGGNNEQFF.

This clonotype showed up many times. This chain uses TRBV7-2 with TRBJ2-1; 9 nucleotides match TRBD2. The CDR3 spans 14 residues. V dropped 3 bases and J dropped 5; count of bases not matched to a gene: 2. In germline, CDR1 is SGHTA, CDR2 FQGNSA. Here the CDR3 DNA reads TGTGCCAGCAGCTTGACTAGCGGAAACAATGAGCAGTTCTTC. Translation: CASSLTSGNNEQFF.